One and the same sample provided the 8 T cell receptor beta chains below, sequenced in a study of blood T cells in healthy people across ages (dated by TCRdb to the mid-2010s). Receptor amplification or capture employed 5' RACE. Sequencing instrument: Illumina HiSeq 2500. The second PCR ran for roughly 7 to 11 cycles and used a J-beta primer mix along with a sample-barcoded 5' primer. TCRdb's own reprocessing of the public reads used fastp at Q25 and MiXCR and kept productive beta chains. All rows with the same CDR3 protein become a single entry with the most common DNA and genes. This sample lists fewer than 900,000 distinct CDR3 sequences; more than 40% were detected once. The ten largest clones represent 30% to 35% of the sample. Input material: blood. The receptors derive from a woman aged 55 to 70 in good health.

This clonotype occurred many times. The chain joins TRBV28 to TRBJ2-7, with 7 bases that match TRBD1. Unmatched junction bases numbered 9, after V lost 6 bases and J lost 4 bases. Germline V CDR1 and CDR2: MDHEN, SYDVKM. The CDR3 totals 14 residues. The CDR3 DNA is TGTGCCAGCAGCCTTACAGGGGATTATTACGAGCAGTACTTC. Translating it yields CASSLTGDYYEQYF.

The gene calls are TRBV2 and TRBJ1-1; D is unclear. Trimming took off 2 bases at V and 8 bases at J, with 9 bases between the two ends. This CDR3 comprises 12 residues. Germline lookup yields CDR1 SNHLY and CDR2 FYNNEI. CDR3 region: CASSETGYEAFF. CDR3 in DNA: TGTGCCAGCAGTGAAACCGGCTACGAAGCTTTCTTT.

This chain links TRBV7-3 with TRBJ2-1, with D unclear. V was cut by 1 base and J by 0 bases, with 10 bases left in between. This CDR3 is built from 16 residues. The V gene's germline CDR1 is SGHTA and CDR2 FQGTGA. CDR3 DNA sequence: TGTGCCAGCAGCTTAAATTTCGACACCTCCTACAATGAGCAGTTCTTC. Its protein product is CASSLNFDTSYNEQFF.

CDR3 region: CSGRGDHLSYNEQFF. As DNA, the CDR3 is TGCAGTGGACGGGGGGACCATCTCTCCTACAATGAGCAGTTCTTC. The V call is TRBV29-1, the J call TRBJ2-1; 7 bases fit TRBD2. This CDR3 is 15 amino acids long. Per germline, CDR1 SQVTM and CDR2 ANQGSEA.

The CDR3 nucleotides read TGTGCCAGCAGCCAAGTGGGAGGACAGGCGGGCTATGGCTACACCTTC. It is translated as CASSQVGGQAGYGYTF. The chain carries TRBV4-2 and TRBJ1-2, with 7 bases matching TRBD1. Trimming cost V 1 base and J 4 bases; bases outside gene matches: 9. CDR3 length: 16 amino acids. Germline CDR1 and CDR2: LGHNA and YNFKEQ.

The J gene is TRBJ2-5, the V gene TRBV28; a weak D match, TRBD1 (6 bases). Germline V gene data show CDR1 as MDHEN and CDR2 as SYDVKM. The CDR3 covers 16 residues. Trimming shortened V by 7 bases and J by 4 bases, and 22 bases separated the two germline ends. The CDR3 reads CASISNPYRDRETQYF. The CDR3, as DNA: TGTGCCAGCATCTCCAACCCTTACAGGGATAGAGAGACCCAGTACTTC.

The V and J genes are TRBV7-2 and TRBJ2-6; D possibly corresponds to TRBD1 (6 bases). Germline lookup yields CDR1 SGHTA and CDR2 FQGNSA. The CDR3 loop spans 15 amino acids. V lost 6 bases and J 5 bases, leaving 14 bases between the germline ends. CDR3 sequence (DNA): TGTGCCAGCAGATCTACAGGGCTATGGGCCAACGTCCTGACTTTC. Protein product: CASRSTGLWANVLTF.

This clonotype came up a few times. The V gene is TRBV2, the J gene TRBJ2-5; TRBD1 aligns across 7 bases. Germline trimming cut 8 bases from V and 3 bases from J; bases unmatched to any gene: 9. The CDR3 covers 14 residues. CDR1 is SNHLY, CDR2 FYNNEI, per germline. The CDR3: CASRWDSSKETQYF. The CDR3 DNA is TGTGCCAGCCGATGGGACAGCAGCAAAGAGACCCAGTACTTC.